This entry lists 16 T cell receptor beta chains sequenced from one sample in a study of molecular identifiers for immune sequencing clone quantification. TCRdb itself ran the PCR reads through MiXCR, one entry per CDR3 protein. The sample includes just under 650,000 distinct CDR3 sequences, roughly 21% seen only once; the top ten take approximately 0.9%. The sequenced sample was naive CD8+ T cells from blood, with Jurkat cell RNA spiked in. Subset meaning: FACS-sorted CD8+CD4-CCR7+CD45RA+ naive T cells. These receptor sequences come from a human donor in good health. Some libraries in this study had Jurkat cell RNA spiked in.

This clonotype was recorded many times. The chain joins TRBV18 to TRBJ2-6; 8 positions agree with TRBD1. This CDR3 contains 19 residues. The V segment lost 3 bases and the J segment 2 bases; nucleotides outside the gene matches: 12. Germline CDR1 is KGHSH and CDR2 is LQKENI. CDR3 amino acids: CASSPPTGEIYPGANVLTF. In nucleotides, the CDR3 is TGTGCCAGCTCACCTCCGACAGGGGAAATTTACCCTGGGGCCAACGTCCTGACTTTC.

This clonotype has at least ten counts. The chain links TRBV6-5 to TRBJ2-2; the D is unclear. The CDR3 extends over 14 amino acids. Germline V gene sequence: CDR1 MNHEY, CDR2 SVGAGI. V was shortened by 2 bases and J by 1 base, with 5 bases between the two germline ends. CDR3: CASSYGKNTGELFF. DNA of the CDR3: TGTGCCAGCAGTTACGGGAAGAACACCGGGGAGCTGTTTTTT.

This clonotype was detected many times. The V and J genes are TRBV29-1 and TRBJ1-1, with D maybe TRBD1 (6 bases). This CDR3 contains 12 residues. The germline V gene encodes CDR1 SQVTM and CDR2 ANQGSEA. Trimming took 5 bases from V and 0 from J, leaving 7 bases between them. The CDR3 spells CSVTGMNTEAFF. The CDR3, as DNA: TGCAGCGTTACAGGGATGAACACTGAAGCTTTCTTT.

This clonotype was counted only a few times. The gene calls are TRBV19 and TRBJ2-3, with 10 nucleotides matching TRBD2. V lost 9 bases and J lost 5; bases outside the gene matches: 8. CDR3 length: 14 amino acids. CDR1 is LNHDA, CDR2 SQIVND, per germline (reference sequence). CDR3 bases: TGTGCCAGCAAAGGGACTAGCGCAGGAGATACGCAGTATTTT. As protein: CASKGTSAGDTQYF.

To note about this clonotype: A much larger clone differs from this one at a single base, so this may be a read error. The chain has TRBV27 and TRBJ2-1; a possible D gene is TRBD2 (5 bases). CDR3 length equals 17 residues. Germline assignment: CDR1 MNHEY and CDR2 SMNVEV (reference sequence). The CDR3 is CASSDRRALLPSDEQSF. CDR3 DNA sequence: TGTGCCAGCTCCGACCGGCGGGCCCTACTTCCCAGCGATGAGCAGTCCTTC.

This clonotype was seen at least ten times. V gene TRBV30 combines with J gene TRBJ2-7, with 7 bases matching TRBD1. Germline V gene lookup returns CDR1 GTSNPN and CDR2 SVGIG (reference sequence). This CDR3 has 13 residues. With 4 bases clipped from V and 1 base from J, the junction kept 4 bases outside the gene matches. The CDR3 sequence is CAWTGGQSYEQYF. The CDR3, as DNA: TGTGCCTGGACAGGGGGACAGTCCTACGAGCAGTACTTC.

This clonotype came up many times. V and J are TRBV12-3 or TRBV12-4 and TRBJ1-1; D is possibly TRBD1 (5 bases). Trimming removed 6 bases from V and 0 bases from J, with 14 bases in between. The CDR3 spans 15 residues. The CDR3 region has the DNA TGTGCCAGCAGGGGAGGCGGGGGGATGAACACTGAAGCTTTCTTT. It encodes CASRGGGGMNTEAFF.

This chain joins TRBV6-5 and TRBJ2-1; D might be TRBD2 (6 bases). Trimming left V 2 bases short and J 9 bases short, with 17 bases between. The CDR3 covers 15 residues. Germline loops: CDR1 MNHEY, CDR2 SVGAGI. CDR3 DNA: TGTGCCAGCAGTTACGGGAGGTCGGAGGAGGGTGAGCAGTTCTTC. Its protein is CASSYGRSEEGEQFF.

This clonotype was seen repeatedly, ten times or more. This chain joins TRBV4-1 and TRBJ1-1, with a tentative D call TRBD1 (6 bases). Deletions cut 3 bases from V and 1 base from J, with 12 bases between. This CDR3 is built from 15 residues. Germline V gene sequence: CDR1 MGHRA, CDR2 YSYEKL. In DNA, the CDR3 is TGCGCCAGCAGCCAGACAGCACAGGGGAACACTGAAGCTTTCTTT. Protein product: CASSQTAQGNTEAFF.

This clonotype was detected ten times or more. For the CDR3, the DNA is TGTGCCAGCAGTTTAAATCGAGAGACCCAGTACTTC. Translated, it gives CASSLNRETQYF. V gene TRBV12-3 or TRBV12-4 combines with J gene TRBJ2-5; D ambiguous. This CDR3 region has 12 residues. Trimming pared 2 bases from V and 4 bases from J, leaving 5 bases between.

CDR3 in amino acids: CASSLSGDRGAYEQYF. In DNA, the CDR3 is TGTGCCAGCAGTTTATCGGGGGACAGGGGGGCATACGAGCAGTACTTC. The rearrangement links TRBV27 to TRBJ2-7, with 11 bases lining up with TRBD1. Germline CDR1 reads MNHEY; CDR2 reads SMNVEV (reference sequence). The V and J ends lost 0 bases and 4 bases, in that order; junction bases with no gene match: 5. The CDR3 contains 16 residues.

This clonotype was counted many times. The chain has TRBV5-6 and TRBJ2-7; D remains ambiguous. The CDR3 has 12 residues. The germline V gene has CDR1 SGHDT and CDR2 YYEEEE. V gave up 1 base and J gave up 3 bases, with 5 bases separating them. CDR3 protein: CASSLYNYEQYF. The CDR3 nucleotides read TGTGCCAGCAGCTTGTACAACTACGAGCAGTACTTC. The full variable domain, completed using reference TRBV5-6 and TRBJ2-7, is DAGVTQSPTHLIKTRGQQVTLRCSPKSGHDTVSWYQQALGQGPQFIFQYYEEEERQRGNFPDRFSGHQFPNYSSELNVNALLLGDSALYLCASSLYNYEQYFGPGTRLTVT.

This clonotype was recorded at least ten times. The chain is built from TRBV27 and TRBJ2-7; tentatively, D is TRBD2 (6 bases). Germline lookup yields CDR1 MNHEY and CDR2 SMNVEV (reference sequence). This CDR3 is 16 amino acids long. V lost 4 bases and J lost 7, with 23 bases in between. The CDR3 loop reads CASSSPPGTDSREQYF. DNA of the CDR3: TGTGCCAGCAGTTCGCCCCCAGGGACTGATTCGAGGGAGCAGTACTTC.

This clonotype was detected only a few times. V and J are TRBV7-9 and TRBJ1-6; 9 bases fit TRBD1. This CDR3 is built from 15 residues. V shed 5 bases and J 8 bases; nucleotides not matched to a gene: 7. The germline CDR1 and CDR2 sequences are SEHNR and FQNEAQ (reference sequence). The CDR3 DNA sequence: TGTGCCAGCAGCCCGCGGGACAGGGAATATTCACCCCTCCACTTT. It specifies CASSPRDREYSPLHF. Full variable domain (missing parts from reference TRBV7-9 and TRBJ1-6): DTGVSQNPRHKITKRGQNVTFRCDPISEHNRLYWYRQTLGQGPEFLTYFQNEAQLEKSRLLSDRFSAERPKGSFSTLEIQRTEQGDSAMYLCASSPRDREYSPLHFGNGTRLTVT.

This clonotype was observed at least ten times. This chain uses TRBV24-1 with TRBJ2-7; a weak D match, TRBD1 (5 bases). The ends were cut back, 3 bases at V and 6 bases at J, with 5 bases in the middle. Per germline, CDR1 KGHDR and CDR2 SFDVKD. The CDR3 contains 11 residues. Here the CDR3 reads CATSDGAEQYF. Written as DNA, the CDR3 is TGTGCCACCAGTGATGGGGCCGAGCAGTACTTC.

At least ten counts were recorded for this clonotype. CDR3 sequence reads: CASSQEGGESDTQYF. CDR3 nucleotides: TGTGCCAGCAGCCAAGAGGGGGGGGAGTCAGATACGCAGTATTTT. The chain employs TRBV3-1 and TRBJ2-3, with 7 bases that match TRBD2. Germline loops: CDR1 LGHDT, CDR2 YNNKEL (reference sequence). This CDR3 comprises 15 residues. The ends lost 0 bases at V and 4 bases at J; junction bases unmatched: 4.